The 13 T cell receptor beta chains below were found in one sample sequenced in a study of blood T cell repertoires in COVID-19. Sequencing was performed with immunoSEQ multiplex PCR; in TCRdb, only in-frame clones are kept and a portion is missing. The table records around 140,000 clones, around 80% of them present only once. Sequenced: peripheral blood. These receptors were collected from a woman aged 80 or older with active or convalescent COVID-19.

This clone has a single count. This chain uses TRBV7-9 with TRBJ1-4, with D perhaps matching TRBD1 (5 bases). The CDR3 loop spans 15 amino acids. V lost 5 bases and J 5 bases, leaving 15 bases between the germline ends. Germline loops: CDR1 SEHNR, CDR2 FQNEAQ (reference sequence). The CDR3 reads CASSEMGGQNEKLFF. DNA of the CDR3: TGTGCCAGCAGCGAAATGGGCGGACAAAATGAAAAACTGTTTTTT. Filled out from reference TRBV7-9 and TRBJ1-4, the complete variable domain reads DTGVSQNPRHKITKRGQNVTFRCDPISEHNRLYWYRQTLGQGPEFLTYFQNEAQLEKSRLLSDRFSAERPKGSFSTLEIQRTEQGDSAMYLCASSEMGGQNEKLFFGSGTQLSVL.

The CDR3 coding sequence is TGTGCCAGCTCACCACCGGGTCTAGCGGGGGGGCCAGATACGCAGTATTTT. Translated, it gives CASSPPGLAGGPDTQYF. The V call is TRBV18, the J call TRBJ2-3; 12 positions match TRBD2. Germline loops: CDR1 KGHSH, CDR2 LQKENI. Germline trimming cut 0 bases from V and 4 bases from J; bases unmatched to any gene: 5. The CDR3 sequence is 17 residues long.

This clone was seen only a few times. V gene TRBV6-2 or TRBV6-3 combines with J gene TRBJ2-5, with 10 bases matching TRBD1. There are 16 residues in the CDR3. The V and J ends lost 5 bases and 0 bases, in that order; junction bases with no gene match: 6. Germline CDR1 MNHEY, CDR2 SVGEGT. The CDR3 reads CASSRDRGIDQETQYF. The CDR3 DNA follows: TGTGCCAGCAGTCGGGACAGGGGAATCGACCAAGAGACCCAGTACTTC.

This rearrangement joins TRBV6-5 to TRBJ2-7; 7 nucleotides line up with TRBD1. The V segment lost 7 bases and the J segment 0 bases; nucleotides outside the gene matches: 9. The CDR3 has 15 amino acids. Germline assignment: CDR1 MNHEY and CDR2 SVGAGI. This CDR3 is CASTKGQGDSYEQYF. In nucleotides, the CDR3 is TGTGCCAGCACCAAGGGGCAGGGGGACTCCTACGAGCAGTACTTC.

This clone came up a few times. The chain has TRBV7-9 and TRBJ1-5; D unresolved. This CDR3 spans 13 amino acids. V was clipped by 1 base and J by 4 bases, with 5 bases between them. Germline CDR1 is SEHNR and CDR2 is FQNEAQ (reference sequence). Written as DNA, the CDR3 is TGTGCCAGCAGCTTAGGAGAGAATCAGCCCCAGCATTTT. Encoded protein: CASSLGENQPQHF. The complete variable domain, with remaining parts taken from reference TRBV7-9 and TRBJ1-5, reads DTGVSQNPRHKITKRGQNVTFRCDPISEHNRLYWYRQTLGQGPEFLTYFQNEAQLEKSRLLSDRFSAERPKGSFSTLEIQRTEQGDSAMYLCASSLGENQPQHFGDGTRLSIL.

The chain links TRBV27 to TRBJ1-2; 7 positions agree with TRBD1. Germline CDR1 reads MNHEY; CDR2 reads SMNVEV (reference sequence). The V segment lost 1 base and the J segment 4 bases; nucleotides outside the gene matches: 12. The CDR3 extends over 17 amino acids. CDR3: CASSLLGRQGGRYGYTF. In nucleotides, the CDR3 is TGTGCCAGCAGTTTATTGGGCAGACAGGGAGGTCGCTATGGCTACACCTTC.

The chain uses TRBV2 and TRBJ1-6; D is possibly TRBD1 (6 bases). The CDR3 consists of 16 residues. Germline V gene data show CDR1 as SNHLY and CDR2 as FYNNEI. Trimming left V 5 bases short and J 6 bases short, with 17 bases between. CDR3 loop: CASSSLSGTSNSPLHF. The CDR3 DNA is TGTGCCAGCAGTTCTCTATCCGGGACAAGTAATTCACCCCTCCACTTT. The entire variable domain, with the rest obtained from reference TRBV2 and TRBJ1-6, is as follows: EPEVTQTPSHQVTQMGQEVILRCVPISNHLYFYWYRQILGQKVEFLVSFYNNEISEKSEIFDDQFSVERPDGSNFTLKIRSTKLEDSAMYFCASSSLSGTSNSPLHFGNGTRLTVT.

The chain has TRBV7-6 and TRBJ1-3; the D is unclear. V was shortened by 0 bases and J by 1 base, with 10 bases between the two germline ends. Per germline, CDR1 SGHVS and CDR2 FNYEAQ. The CDR3 spans 16 residues. CDR3 sequence reads: CASSLASPRSGNTIYF. As DNA, the CDR3 is TGTGCCAGCAGCTTAGCGTCACCGAGATCTGGAAACACCATATATTTT.

This clone was counted between two and nine times. This rearrangement joins TRBV19 to TRBJ2-5; D may be TRBD2 (5 bases). Trimming removed 4 bases at V and 2 bases at J, with 8 bases between. Per the germline V gene, CDR1 is LNHDA and CDR2 is SQIVND (reference sequence). The CDR3 runs to 13 residues. The CDR3 DNA is TGTGCCAGTAGTACAGGAGGACAAGAGACCCAGTACTTC. It specifies CASSTGGQETQYF.

This chain connects TRBV28 to TRBJ2-6; D is possibly TRBD2 (5 bases). The germline V and J ends were trimmed by 4 bases and 0 bases, with 13 bases remaining between them. This CDR3 is built from 17 residues. Germline V lookup: CDR1 MDHEN, CDR2 SYDVKM. DNA of the CDR3: TGTGCCAGCAGTTCGGGGAAAAGTAGCTCTGGGGCCAACGTCCTGACTTTC. Its translation is CASSSGKSSSGANVLTF.

J is TRBJ2-3 and V is TRBV5-1; 9 bases align to TRBD1. CDR3 length: 15 residues. Trimming at V came to 7 bases and at J to 4 bases, leaving 10 bases not matched to a gene. In germline, CDR1 is SGHRS, CDR2 YFSETQ. The CDR3 protein is CASAREQGAPDTQYF. CDR3 bases: TGCGCCAGCGCCAGGGAACAGGGGGCCCCAGATACGCAGTATTTT.

The V call is TRBV4-1, the J call TRBJ1-1; D is perhaps TRBD1 (5 bases). The germline gives CDR1 MGHRA, CDR2 YSYEKL. The CDR3 runs 15 residues. The V and J ends lost 7 bases and 4 bases respectively, with 19 bases between them. This chain's CDR3 is CASTSGGRRVTEAFF. In DNA form, the CDR3 reads TGCGCCAGCACCTCCGGGGGTCGGCGGGTCACTGAAGCTTTCTTT.

The sample holds a few counts of this clone. The J gene is TRBJ2-1, the V gene TRBV9; 7 nucleotides align to TRBD1. The CDR3 spans 14 residues. The V segment lost 2 bases and the J segment 9 bases; nucleotides outside the gene matches: 8. Germline V gene data show CDR1 as SGDLS and CDR2 as YYNGEE. The CDR3 nucleotides are TGTGCCAGCAGCGTTACACAGGGGAAGGGTGAGCAGTTCTTC. It encodes CASSVTQGKGEQFF.